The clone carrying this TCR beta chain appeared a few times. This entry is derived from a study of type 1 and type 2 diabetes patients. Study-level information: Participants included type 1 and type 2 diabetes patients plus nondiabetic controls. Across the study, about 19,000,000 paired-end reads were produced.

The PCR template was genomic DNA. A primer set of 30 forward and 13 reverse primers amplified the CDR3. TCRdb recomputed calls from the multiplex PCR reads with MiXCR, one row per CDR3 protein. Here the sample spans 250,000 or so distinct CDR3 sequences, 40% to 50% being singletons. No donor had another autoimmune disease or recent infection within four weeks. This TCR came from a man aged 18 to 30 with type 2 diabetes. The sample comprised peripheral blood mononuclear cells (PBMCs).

CDR3 bases: TGTGCCATCAGTGAGGGGACAGGGCCTCAGCCCCAGCATTTT. Amino acids: CAISEGTGPQPQHF. The V call is TRBV10-3, the J call TRBJ1-5, with TRBD1 matching 9 bases. Germline lookup yields CDR1 ENHRY and CDR2 SYGVKD. The CDR3 is made up of 14 amino acids. V gave up 2 bases and J gave up 6 bases; unmatched junction bases: 2.